The sequence of this TCR beta chain was determined in a study of cytomegalovirus exposure and HLA in healthy donors. The CDR3 is 15 residues long. Researchers ran the PCR with 60 Vbeta and 13 Jbeta primers. Libraries were prepared by immunoSEQ multiplex PCR; TCRdb keeps only in-frame clonotypes and omits some of them. The profile shows fewer than 250,000 clones, less than 85% of them singletons. Study-wide results and caveats: The analysis excluded some indistinguishable V segments, including TRBV6-2 and TRBV6-3. A likely sequencing artifact accounted for one observed cluster of highly shared sequence variants. Across all donors, roughly uniform sequencing depth was an assumption of the presence/absence analyses. The study listed approximately 170 cytomegalovirus-associated TCR beta chains.

A word on this clone: Its target is not known.

The chain recombines TRBV21-1 with TRBJ2-7; the table gives TRBD1 as D, unverified against the DNA. TRBV21-1 is noted as a pseudogene. The specimen was PBMCs. This sequence originates from a man aged 18 to 29 in good health and CMV-seronegative. The CDR3 protein is CASSKQGVFTYEQYF. CDR3 DNA: TGTGCCAGCAGCAAACAGGGGGTTTTCACCTACGAGCAGTACTTC.